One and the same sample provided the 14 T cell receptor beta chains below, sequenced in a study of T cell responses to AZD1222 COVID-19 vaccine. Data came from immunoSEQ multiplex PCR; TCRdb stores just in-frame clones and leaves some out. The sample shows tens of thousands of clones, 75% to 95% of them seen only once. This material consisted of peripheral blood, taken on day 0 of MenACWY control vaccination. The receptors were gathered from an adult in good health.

The CDR3 sequence is CATSRDKGLAGYNEQFF. The CDR3 DNA sequence: TGTGCCACCAGCAGAGACAAGGGACTAGCGGGTTACAATGAGCAGTTCTTC. The J gene is TRBJ2-1, the V gene TRBV15; 12 bases agree with TRBD2. Trimming cost V 0 bases and J 4 bases; bases outside gene matches: 4. The germline gives CDR1 LNHNV, CDR2 YYDKDF (reference sequence). The CDR3 extends over 17 amino acids.

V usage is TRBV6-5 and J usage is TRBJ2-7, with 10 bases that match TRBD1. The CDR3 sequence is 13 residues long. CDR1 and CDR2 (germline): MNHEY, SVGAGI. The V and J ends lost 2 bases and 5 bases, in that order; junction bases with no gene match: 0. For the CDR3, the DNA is TGTGCCAGCAGTTACGGGACAGGGGACGAGCAGTACTTC. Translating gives CASSYGTGDEQYF.

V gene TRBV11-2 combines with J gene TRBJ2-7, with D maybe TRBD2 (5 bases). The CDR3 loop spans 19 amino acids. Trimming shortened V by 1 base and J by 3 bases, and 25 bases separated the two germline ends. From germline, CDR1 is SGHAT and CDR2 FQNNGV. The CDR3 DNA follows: TGTGCCAGCAGCTTAGGCTTCGCTAGCACCCAAATGGGGAGCTACGAGCAGTACTTC. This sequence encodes CASSLGFASTQMGSYEQYF.

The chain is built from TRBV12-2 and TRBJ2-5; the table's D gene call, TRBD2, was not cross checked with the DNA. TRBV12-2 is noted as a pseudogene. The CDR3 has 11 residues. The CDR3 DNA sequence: TGTGCCCAAGGGGAGGAAGAGACCCAGTACTTC. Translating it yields CAQGEEETQYF.

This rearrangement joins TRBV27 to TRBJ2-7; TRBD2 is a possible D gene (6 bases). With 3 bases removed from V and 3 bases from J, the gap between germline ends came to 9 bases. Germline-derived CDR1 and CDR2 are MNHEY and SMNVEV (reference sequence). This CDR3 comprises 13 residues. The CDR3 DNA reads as TGTGCCAGCAGTTTTTTGCGGGACTACGAGCAGTACTTC. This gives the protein CASSFLRDYEQYF.

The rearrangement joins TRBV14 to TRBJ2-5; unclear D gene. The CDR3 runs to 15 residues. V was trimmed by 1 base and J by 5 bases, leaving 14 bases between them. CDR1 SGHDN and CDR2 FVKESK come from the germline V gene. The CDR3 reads CASSQGISAGETQYF. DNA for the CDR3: TGTGCCAGCAGCCAAGGGATCAGCGCCGGGGAGACCCAGTACTTC.

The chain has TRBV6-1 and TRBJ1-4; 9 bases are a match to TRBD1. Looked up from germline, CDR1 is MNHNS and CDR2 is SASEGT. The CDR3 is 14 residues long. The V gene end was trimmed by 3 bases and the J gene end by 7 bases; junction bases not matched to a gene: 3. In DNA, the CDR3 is TGTGCCAGCAGTGAGGGACAGGGTGGTGAAAAACTGTTTTTT. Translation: CASSEGQGGEKLFF.

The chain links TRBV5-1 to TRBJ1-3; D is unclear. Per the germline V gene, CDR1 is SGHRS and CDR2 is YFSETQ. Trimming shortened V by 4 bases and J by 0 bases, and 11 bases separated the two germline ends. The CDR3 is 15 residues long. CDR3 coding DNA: TGCGCCAGCAGCCAAACACAGAGCTCTGGAAACACCATATATTTT. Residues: CASSQTQSSGNTIYF.

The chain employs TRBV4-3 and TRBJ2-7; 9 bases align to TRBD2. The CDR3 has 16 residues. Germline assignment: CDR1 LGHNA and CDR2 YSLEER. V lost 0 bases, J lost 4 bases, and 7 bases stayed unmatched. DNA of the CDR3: TGCGCCAGCAGCCAAGACCGCGCGGGAGGGCTTTACGAGCAGTACTTC. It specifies CASSQDRAGGLYEQYF.

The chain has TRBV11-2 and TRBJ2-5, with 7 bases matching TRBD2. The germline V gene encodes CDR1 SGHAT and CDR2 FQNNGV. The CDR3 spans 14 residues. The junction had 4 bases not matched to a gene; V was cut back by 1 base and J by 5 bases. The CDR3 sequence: CASSLGGREETQYF. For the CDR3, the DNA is TGTGCCAGCAGCTTAGGTGGGCGGGAGGAGACCCAGTACTTC. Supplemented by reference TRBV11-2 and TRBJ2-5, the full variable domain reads EAGVAQSPRYKIIEKRQSVAFWCNPISGHATLYWYQQILGQGPKLLIQFQNNGVVDDSQLPKDRFSAERLKGVDSTLKIQPAKLEDSAVYLCASSLGGREETQYFGPGTRLLVL.

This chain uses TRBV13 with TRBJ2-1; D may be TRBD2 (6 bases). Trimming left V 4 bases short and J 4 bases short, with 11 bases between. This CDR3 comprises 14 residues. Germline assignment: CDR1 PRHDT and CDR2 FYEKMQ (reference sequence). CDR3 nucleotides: TGTGCCAGCAGCTCGGCCGGGACTTACAATGAGCAGTTCTTC. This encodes CASSSAGTYNEQFF.

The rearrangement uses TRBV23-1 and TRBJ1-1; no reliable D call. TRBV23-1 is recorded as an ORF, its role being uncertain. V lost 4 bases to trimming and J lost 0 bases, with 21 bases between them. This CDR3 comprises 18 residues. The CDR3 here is CASSRLKIFWALNTEAFF. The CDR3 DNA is TGCGCCAGCAGTCGTCTCAAGATATTTTGGGCCTTGAACACTGAAGCTTTCTTT.

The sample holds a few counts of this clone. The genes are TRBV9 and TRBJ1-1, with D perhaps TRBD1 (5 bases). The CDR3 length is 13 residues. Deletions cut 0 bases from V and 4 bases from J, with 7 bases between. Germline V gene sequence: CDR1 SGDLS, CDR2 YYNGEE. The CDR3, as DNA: TGTGCCAGCAGCGTAGAGGGACGCACTGAAGCTTTCTTT. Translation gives CASSVEGRTEAFF.

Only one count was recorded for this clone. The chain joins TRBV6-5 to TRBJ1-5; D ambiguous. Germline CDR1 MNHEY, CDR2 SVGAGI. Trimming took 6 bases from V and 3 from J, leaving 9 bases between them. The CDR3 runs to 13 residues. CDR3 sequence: CASSDTNNQPQHF. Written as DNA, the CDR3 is TGTGCCAGCAGCGACACTAACAATCAGCCCCAGCATTTT.